These T cell receptor beta chains were read from a single sample in a study of tumor-infiltrating lymphocytes in primary liver carcinoma. TCRdb recomputed calls from the multiplex PCR reads with MiXCR, one row per CDR3 protein. Here the sample spans 320,000 or so distinct CDR3 sequences, about 62% being singletons. Specimen: peripheral blood. These receptors came from a man in his forties with primary liver carcinoma and hepatitis B virus infection. The CDR3 runs from the conserved cysteine through the conserved F or W. The D gene is left open where the match is weak. Only some rows state a clone size, as once, few, many or a class for expanded clones.

size,V,J,D,CDR3,DNA
NA,TRBV11-2,TRBJ1-2,TRBD1,CASRLDDRGQNYGYTF,TGTGCCAGCCGCTTAGACGACAGGGGACAGAACTATGGCTACACCTTC
NA,TRBV5-1,TRBJ2-2,TRBD2,CASSLGGLEAGELFF,TGCGCCAGCAGCTTGGGAGGACTAGAGGCCGGGGAGCTGTTTTTT
NA,TRBV28,TRBJ2-3,NA,CASSRQITDTQYF,TGTGCCAGCAGTCGACAGATCACAGATACGCAGTATTTT
many,TRBV14,TRBJ1-2,NA,CASSQSRRSYTF,TGTGCCAGCAGCCAGTCCCGTCGAAGCTACACCTTC
many,TRBV6-5,TRBJ2-2,NA,CASSYTGSGTGELFF,TGTGCCAGCAGTTACACAGGGAGCGGAACCGGGGAGCTGTTTTTT
NA,TRBV6-5,TRBJ2-2,NA,CASKQGLTRELFF,TGTGCCAGCAAACAGGGTTTGACCCGGGAGCTGTTTTTT
NA,TRBV6-2/TRBV6-3,TRBJ2-1,NA,CTSSYRSSYNEQFF,TGTACCAGCAGTTATCGGTCCTCCTACAATGAGCAGTTCTTC
NA,TRBV5-4,TRBJ2-7,NA,CASSAGGGTDYEQYF,TGTGCCAGCAGCGCGGGTGGGGGGACAGACTACGAGCAGTACTTC
NA,TRBV4-1,TRBJ1-3,NA,CTSSQDQGDYFIGNTIYF,TGCACCAGCAGCCAAGATCAAGGGGACTATTTCATAGGAAACACCATATATTTT
NA,TRBV11-1,TRBJ2-1,TRBD2,CACSMGLAGVIEQFF,TGTGCCTGCAGCATGGGACTAGCGGGAGTCATTGAGCAGTTCTTC
NA,TRBV7-2,TRBJ2-1,NA,CASSFGGTLRTHQFF,TGTGCCAGCAGCTTTGGCGGGACCCTTCGGACTCATCAGTTCTTC
NA,TRBV6-6,TRBJ2-7,NA,CASSYSGVVPPYEQYF,TGTGCCAGCAGTTACTCGGGAGTCGTTCCCCCCTACGAGCAGTACTTC
NA,TRBV6-1,TRBJ2-2,NA,CASSDLVGNTGELFF,TGTGCCAGCAGTGATTTAGTAGGAAACACCGGGGAGCTGTTTTTT
NA,TRBV2,TRBJ2-1,TRBD2,CASKRTSSYNEQFF,TGTGCCAGCAAACGGACTAGCTCGTACAATGAGCAGTTCTTC
many,TRBV12-3/TRBV12-4,TRBJ2-7,TRBD2,CASRLGLANEQYF,TGTGCCAGCAGGCTAGGACTAGCTAACGAGCAGTACTTC
many,TRBV12-3/TRBV12-4,TRBJ1-4,NA,CASSLGFREKLFF,TGTGCCAGCAGTTTGGGATTTCGTGAAAAACTGTTTTTT
NA,TRBV5-5,TRBJ2-7,NA,CASSLTADAYEQYF,TGTGCCAGCAGCTTGACAGCCGATGCCTACGAGCAGTACTTC
few,TRBV28,TRBJ1-5,NA,CASSTDLLPGLINQPQHF,TGTGCCAGCAGTACCGATCTTCTTCCGGGACTGATCAATCAGCCCCAGCATTTT
few,TRBV5-1,TRBJ2-1,TRBD2,CASSVLAGEPHEQFF,TGCGCCAGCAGCGTCCTTGCGGGAGAACCCCATGAGCAGTTCTTC